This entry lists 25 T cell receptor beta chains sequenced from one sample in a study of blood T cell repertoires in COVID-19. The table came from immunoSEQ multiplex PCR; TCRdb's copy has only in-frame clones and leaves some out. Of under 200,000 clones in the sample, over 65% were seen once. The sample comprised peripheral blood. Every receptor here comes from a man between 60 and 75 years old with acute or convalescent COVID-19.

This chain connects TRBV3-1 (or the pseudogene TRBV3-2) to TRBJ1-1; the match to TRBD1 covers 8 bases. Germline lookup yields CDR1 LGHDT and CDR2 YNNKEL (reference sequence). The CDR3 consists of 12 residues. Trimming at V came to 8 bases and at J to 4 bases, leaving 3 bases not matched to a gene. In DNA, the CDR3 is TGTGCCAGCCAGACAGGGGTCACTGAAGCTTTCTTT. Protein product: CASQTGVTEAFF.

CDR3 sequence (DNA): TGTGCCAGCAGCCGACAGGGGACCTACGAGCAGTACTTC. It translates to CASSRQGTYEQYF. The chain links TRBV6-2 or TRBV6-3 to TRBJ2-7, with 8 bases lining up with TRBD1. Trimming cost V 6 bases and J 2 bases; bases outside gene matches: 3. Germline CDR1 MNHEY, CDR2 SVGEGT. The CDR3 runs 13 residues.

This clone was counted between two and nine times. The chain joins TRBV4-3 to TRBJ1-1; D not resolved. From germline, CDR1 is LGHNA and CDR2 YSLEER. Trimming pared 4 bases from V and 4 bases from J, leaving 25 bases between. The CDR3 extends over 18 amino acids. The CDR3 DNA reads TGCGCCAGCAGCCCCTTTGCGGAGCGACTCGAGACGGGCACTGAAGCTTTCTTT. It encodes CASSPFAERLETGTEAFF.

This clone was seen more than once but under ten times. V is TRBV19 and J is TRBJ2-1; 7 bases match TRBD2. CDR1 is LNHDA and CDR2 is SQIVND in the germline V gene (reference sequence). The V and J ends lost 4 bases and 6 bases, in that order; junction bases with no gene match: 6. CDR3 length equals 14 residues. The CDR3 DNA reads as TGTGCCAGTAGTACGCGGGGAGGGGCCAATGAGCAGTTCTTC. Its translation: CASSTRGGANEQFF.

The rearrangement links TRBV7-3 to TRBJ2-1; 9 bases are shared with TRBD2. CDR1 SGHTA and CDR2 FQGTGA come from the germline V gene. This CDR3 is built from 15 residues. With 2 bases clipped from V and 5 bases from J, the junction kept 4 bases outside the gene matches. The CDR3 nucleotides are TGTGCCAGCAGCTTAGGAGCGGGGGGCGACAATGAGCAGTTCTTC. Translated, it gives CASSLGAGGDNEQFF. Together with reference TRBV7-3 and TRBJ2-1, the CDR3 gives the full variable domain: GAGVSQTPSNKVTEKGKYVELRCDPISGHTALYWYRQSLGQGPEFLIYFQGTGAADDSGLPNDRFFAVRPEGSVSTLKIQRTERGDSAVYLCASSLGAGGDNEQFFGPGTRLTVL.

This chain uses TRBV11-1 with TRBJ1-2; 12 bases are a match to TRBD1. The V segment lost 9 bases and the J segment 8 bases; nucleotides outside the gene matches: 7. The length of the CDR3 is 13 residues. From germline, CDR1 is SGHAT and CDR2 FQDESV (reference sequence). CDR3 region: CASSGTGGGGYTF. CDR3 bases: TGTGCCAGTTCTGGGACAGGGGGCGGAGGCTACACCTTC.

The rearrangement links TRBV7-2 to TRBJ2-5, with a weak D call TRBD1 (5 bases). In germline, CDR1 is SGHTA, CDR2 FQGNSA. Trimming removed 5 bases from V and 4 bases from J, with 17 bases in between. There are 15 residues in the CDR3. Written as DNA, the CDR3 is TGTGCCAGCAGCCCTCGTGCCCTCCAGGGAGAGACCCAGTACTTC. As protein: CASSPRALQGETQYF.

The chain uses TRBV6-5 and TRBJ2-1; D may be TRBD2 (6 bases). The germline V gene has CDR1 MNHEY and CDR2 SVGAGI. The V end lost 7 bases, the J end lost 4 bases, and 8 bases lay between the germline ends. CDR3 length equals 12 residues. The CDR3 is CASNRGYNEQFF. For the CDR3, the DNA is TGTGCCAGCAACCGGGGGTACAATGAGCAGTTCTTC.

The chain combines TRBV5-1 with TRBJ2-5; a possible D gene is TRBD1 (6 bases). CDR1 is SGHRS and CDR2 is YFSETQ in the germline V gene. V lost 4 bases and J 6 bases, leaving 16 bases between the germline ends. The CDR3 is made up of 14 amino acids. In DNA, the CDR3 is TGCGCCAGCAGCCAAACAGGGAGCGGAAAGACCCAGTACTTC. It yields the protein CASSQTGSGKTQYF.

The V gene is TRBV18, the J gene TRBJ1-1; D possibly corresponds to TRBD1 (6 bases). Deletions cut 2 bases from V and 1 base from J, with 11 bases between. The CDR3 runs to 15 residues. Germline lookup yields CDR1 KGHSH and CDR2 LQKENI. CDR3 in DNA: TGTGCCAGCTCACCAGATCACAGGGAGAACACTGAAGCTTTCTTT. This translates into CASSPDHRENTEAFF.

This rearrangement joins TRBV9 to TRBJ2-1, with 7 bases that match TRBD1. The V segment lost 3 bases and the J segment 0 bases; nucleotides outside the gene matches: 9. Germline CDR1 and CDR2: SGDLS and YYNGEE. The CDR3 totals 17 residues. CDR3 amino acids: CASSALPGQSSYNEQFF. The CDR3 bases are TGTGCCAGCAGCGCCTTACCGGGACAGAGCTCCTACAATGAGCAGTTCTTC.

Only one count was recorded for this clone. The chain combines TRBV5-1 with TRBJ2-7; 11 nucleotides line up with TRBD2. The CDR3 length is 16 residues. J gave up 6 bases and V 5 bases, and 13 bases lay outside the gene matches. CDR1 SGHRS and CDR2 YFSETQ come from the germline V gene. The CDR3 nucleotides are TGCGCCAGCAGGAAGGTGGCTAGCGGGGGGTTCGGCGAGCAGTACTTC. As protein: CASRKVASGGFGEQYF.

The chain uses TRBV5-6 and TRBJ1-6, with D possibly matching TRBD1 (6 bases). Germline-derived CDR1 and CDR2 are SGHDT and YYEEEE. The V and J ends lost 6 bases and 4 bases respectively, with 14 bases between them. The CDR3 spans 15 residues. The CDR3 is CASTSLDRYNSPLHF. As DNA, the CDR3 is TGTGCCAGCACCTCCTTGGACAGATATAATTCACCCCTCCACTTT.

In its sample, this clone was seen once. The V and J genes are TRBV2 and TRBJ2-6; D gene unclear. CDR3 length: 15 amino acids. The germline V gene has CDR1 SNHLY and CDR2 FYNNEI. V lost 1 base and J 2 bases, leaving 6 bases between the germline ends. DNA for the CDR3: TGTGCCAGCAGTGAAGACATGACTGGGGCCAACGTCCTGACTTTC. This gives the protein CASSEDMTGANVLTF.

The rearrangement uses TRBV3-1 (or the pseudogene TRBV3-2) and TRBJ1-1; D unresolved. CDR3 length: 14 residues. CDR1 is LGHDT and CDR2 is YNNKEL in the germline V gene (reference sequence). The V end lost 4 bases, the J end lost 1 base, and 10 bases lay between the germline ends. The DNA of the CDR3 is TGTGCCAGCAGCCCCTCCGGGTCGAACACTGAAGCTTTCTTT. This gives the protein CASSPSGSNTEAFF.

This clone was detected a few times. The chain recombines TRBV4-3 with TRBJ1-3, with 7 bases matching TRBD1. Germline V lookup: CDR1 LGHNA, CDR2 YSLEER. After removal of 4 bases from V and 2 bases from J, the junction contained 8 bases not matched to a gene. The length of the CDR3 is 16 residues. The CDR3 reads CASSRVQGPTGNTIYF. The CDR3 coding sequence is TGCGCCAGCAGCCGAGTACAGGGGCCTACTGGAAACACCATATATTTT.

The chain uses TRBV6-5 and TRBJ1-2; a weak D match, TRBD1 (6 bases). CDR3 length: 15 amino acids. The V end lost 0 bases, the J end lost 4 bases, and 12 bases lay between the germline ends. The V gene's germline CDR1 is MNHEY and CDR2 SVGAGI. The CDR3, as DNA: TGTGCCAGCAGTTACTCCGGGGGGGCGAGCTATGGCTACACCTTC. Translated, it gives CASSYSGGASYGYTF.

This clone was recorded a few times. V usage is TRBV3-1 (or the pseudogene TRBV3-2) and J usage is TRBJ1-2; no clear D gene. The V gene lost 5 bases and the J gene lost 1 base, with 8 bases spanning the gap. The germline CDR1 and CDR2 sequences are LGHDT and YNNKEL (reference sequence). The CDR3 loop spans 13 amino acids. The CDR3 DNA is TGTGCCAGCAGCGGCAGGAATAACTATGGCTACACCTTC. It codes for CASSGRNNYGYTF.

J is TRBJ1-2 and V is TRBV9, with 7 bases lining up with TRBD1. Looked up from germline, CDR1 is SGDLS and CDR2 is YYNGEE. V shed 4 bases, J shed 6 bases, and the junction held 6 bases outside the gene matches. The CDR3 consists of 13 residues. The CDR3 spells CASSPTGENGYTF. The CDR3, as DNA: TGTGCCAGCAGCCCTACAGGGGAGAATGGCTACACCTTC. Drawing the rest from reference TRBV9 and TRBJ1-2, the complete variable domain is DSGVTQTPKHLITATGQRVTLRCSPRSGDLSVYWYQQSLDQGLQFLIQYYNGEERAKGNILERFSAQQFPDLHSELNLSSLELGDSALYFCASSPTGENGYTFGSGTRLTVV.

The CDR3 sequence: CAWEENKSGYTF. CDR3 DNA: TGTGCCTGGGAGGAGAATAAAAGTGGCTACACCTTC. The genes are TRBV30 and TRBJ1-2; D gene unclear. The CDR3 extends over 12 amino acids. Between the trimmed V and J ends, which lost 5 bases and 7 bases, there was a span of 14 bases. Germline assignment: CDR1 GTSNPN and CDR2 SVGIG (reference sequence).

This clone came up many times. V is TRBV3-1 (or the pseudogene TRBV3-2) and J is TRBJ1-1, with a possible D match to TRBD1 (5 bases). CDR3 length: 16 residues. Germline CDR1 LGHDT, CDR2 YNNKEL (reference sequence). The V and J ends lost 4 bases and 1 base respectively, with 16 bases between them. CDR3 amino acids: CASSLSHLGGNTEAFF. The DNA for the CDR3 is TGTGCCAGCAGCCTTTCCCATCTCGGGGGGAACACTGAAGCTTTCTTT.

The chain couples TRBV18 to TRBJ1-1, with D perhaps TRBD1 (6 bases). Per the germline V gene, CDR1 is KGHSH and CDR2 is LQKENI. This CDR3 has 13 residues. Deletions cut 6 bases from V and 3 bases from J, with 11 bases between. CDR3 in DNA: TGTGCCAGCTCCCAGGGGATGGACACTGAAGCTTTCTTT. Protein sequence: CASSQGMDTEAFF.

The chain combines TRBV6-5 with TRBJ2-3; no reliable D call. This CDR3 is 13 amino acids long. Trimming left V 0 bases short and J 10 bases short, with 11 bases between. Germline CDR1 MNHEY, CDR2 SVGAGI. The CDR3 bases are TGTGCCAGCAGTTACTCGAACTCCGGTCCGCAGTATTTT. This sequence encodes CASSYSNSGPQYF.

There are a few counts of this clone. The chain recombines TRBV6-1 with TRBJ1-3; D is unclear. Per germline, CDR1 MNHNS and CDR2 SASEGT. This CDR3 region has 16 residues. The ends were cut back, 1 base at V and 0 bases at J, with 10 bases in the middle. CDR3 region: CASSEDIEDSGNTIYF. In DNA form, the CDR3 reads TGTGCCAGCAGTGAAGACATAGAGGACTCTGGAAACACCATATATTTT.

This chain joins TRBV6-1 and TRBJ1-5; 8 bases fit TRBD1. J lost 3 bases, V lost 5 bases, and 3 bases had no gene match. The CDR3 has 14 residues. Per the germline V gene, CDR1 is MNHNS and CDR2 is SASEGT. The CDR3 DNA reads TGTGCCAGCAGTTCGGACAGGGCCAATCAGCCCCAGCATTTT. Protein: CASSSDRANQPQHF.